This T cell receptor beta chain was captured in a study of blood T cell repertoires in COVID-19. About the research overall: The samples span acute and convalescent COVID-19 from the United States, Italy and Spain. Sources were T cells, B-cell-depleted T cells, or PBMCs; the material itself was cDNA or gDNA.

How the authors handled the data: Amplifying reference gene primers gave estimates of nucleated cell counts. Sequenced by immunoSEQ multiplex PCR; TCRdb stores in-frame clones only, minus some. That table gives V, J and clone size, and the DNA gave D and trimming. The sample yields around 140,000 clones, approximately 90% seen once. The CDR3 is made up of 14 amino acids. V was pared by 7 bases and J by 2 bases, with 13 bases between. Per germline, CDR1 LNHNV and CDR2 YYDKDF (reference sequence). The sample was peripheral blood. The gene calls are TRBV15 and TRBJ2-3, with no clear D. This TCR was sampled from a human donor in a cohort sampled during active COVID-19. The CDR3 DNA reads as TGTGCCACCAATCCGCACGAGGTCACAGATACGCAGTATTTT. As protein: CATNPHEVTDTQYF.